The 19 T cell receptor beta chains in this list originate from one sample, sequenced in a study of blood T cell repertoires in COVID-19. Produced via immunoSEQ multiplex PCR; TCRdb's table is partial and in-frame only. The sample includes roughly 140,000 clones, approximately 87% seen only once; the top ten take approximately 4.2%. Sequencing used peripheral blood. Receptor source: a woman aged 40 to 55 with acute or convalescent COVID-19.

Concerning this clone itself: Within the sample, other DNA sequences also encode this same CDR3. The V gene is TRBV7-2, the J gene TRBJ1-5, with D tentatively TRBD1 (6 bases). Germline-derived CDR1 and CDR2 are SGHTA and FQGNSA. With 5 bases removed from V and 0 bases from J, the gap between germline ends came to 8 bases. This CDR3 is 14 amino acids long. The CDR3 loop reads CASSPDSSNQPQHF. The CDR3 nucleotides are TGTGCCAGCAGCCCGGACAGTAGCAATCAGCCCCAGCATTTT.

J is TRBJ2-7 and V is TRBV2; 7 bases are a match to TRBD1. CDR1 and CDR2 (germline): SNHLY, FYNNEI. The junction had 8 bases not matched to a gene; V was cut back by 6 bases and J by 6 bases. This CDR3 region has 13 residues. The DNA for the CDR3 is TGTGCCAGCAGCTTGACAGGGTCGGGCGAGCAGTACTTC. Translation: CASSLTGSGEQYF.

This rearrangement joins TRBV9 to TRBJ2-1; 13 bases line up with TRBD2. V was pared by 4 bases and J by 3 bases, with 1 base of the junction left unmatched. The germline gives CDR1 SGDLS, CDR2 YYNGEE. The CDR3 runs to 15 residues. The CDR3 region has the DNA TGTGCCAGCAGCTGGACTAGCGGGAGCTACAATGAGCAGTTCTTC. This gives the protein CASSWTSGSYNEQFF.

The CDR3 region has the DNA TGTGCCAGCAGTTTTGCCAGGGATAACACTGAAGCTTTCTTT. Its translation: CASSFARDNTEAFF. The chain couples TRBV28 to TRBJ1-1, with D maybe TRBD1 (5 bases). The CDR3 runs 14 residues. With 3 bases removed from V and 2 bases from J, the gap between germline ends came to 10 bases. The V gene's germline CDR1 is MDHEN and CDR2 SYDVKM.

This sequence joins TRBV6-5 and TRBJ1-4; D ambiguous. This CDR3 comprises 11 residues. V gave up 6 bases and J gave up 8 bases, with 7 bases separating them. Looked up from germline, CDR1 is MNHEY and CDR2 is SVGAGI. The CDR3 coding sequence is TGTGCCAGCAGCCAGATCGAAAAACTGTTTTTT. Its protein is CASSQIEKLFF.

The CDR3 spells CASSFGWGQGYTF. CDR3 in DNA: TGTGCCAGCAGCTTCGGGTGGGGGCAGGGCTACACCTTC. V gene TRBV7-3 combines with J gene TRBJ1-2; tentative D call: TRBD1 (6 bases). The germline V and J ends were trimmed by 3 bases and 8 bases, with 13 bases remaining between them. The CDR3 length is 13 residues. Germline CDR1 reads SGHTA; CDR2 reads FQGTGA.

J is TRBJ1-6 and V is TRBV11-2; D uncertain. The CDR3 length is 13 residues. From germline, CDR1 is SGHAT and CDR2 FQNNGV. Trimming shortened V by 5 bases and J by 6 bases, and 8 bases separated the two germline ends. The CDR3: CASSGSVNSPLHF. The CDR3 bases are TGTGCCAGCAGCGGCAGCGTTAATTCACCCCTCCACTTT.

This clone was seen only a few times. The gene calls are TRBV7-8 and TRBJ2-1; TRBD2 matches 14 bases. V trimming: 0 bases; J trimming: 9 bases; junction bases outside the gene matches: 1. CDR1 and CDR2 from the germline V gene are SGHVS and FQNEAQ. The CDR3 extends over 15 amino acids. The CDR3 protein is CASSLATSGRGEQFF. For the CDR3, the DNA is TGTGCCAGCAGCTTAGCGACTAGCGGGAGGGGTGAGCAGTTCTTC.

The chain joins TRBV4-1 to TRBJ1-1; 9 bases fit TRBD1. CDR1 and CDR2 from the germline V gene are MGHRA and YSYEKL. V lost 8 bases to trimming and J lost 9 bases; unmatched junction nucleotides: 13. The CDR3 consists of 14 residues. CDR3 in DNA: TGCGCCAGCCGAGGAGGGGAGAACAGGGGGCAAGCTTTCTTT. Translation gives CASRGGENRGQAFF.

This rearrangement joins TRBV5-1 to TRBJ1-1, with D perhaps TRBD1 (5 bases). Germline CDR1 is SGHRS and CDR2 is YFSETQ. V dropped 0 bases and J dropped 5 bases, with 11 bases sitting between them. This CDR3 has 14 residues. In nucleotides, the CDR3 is TGCGCCAGCAGCTTGGACGGGGGGAGAACTGAAGCTTTCTTT. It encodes CASSLDGGRTEAFF.

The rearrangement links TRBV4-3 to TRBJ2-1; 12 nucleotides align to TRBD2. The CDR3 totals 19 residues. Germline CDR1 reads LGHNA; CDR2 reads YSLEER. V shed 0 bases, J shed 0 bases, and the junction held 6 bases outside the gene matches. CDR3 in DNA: TGCGCCAGCAGCCAAGATGGGCTAGCGGGGGGGTTCTCCTACAATGAGCAGTTCTTC. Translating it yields CASSQDGLAGGFSYNEQFF.

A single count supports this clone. The CDR3 DNA is TGCGCCAGCAGTCAACCACAGGGGGCACTACGTTTTGAAGAGACCCAGTACTTC. Encoded protein: CASSQPQGALRFEETQYF. This chain uses TRBV23-1 with TRBJ2-5, with TRBD1 matching over 9 bases. TRBV23-1 is treated as an ORF (open reading frame) with a function not yet certain. The CDR3 spans 18 residues. Trimming removed 2 bases from V and 3 bases from J; junction bases left unmatched: 13.

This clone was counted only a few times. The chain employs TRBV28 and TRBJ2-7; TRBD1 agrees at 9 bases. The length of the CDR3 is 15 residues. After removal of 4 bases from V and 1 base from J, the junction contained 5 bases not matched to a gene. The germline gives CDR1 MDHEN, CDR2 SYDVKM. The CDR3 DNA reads TGTGCCAGCAGTTCCCCCGGGACAGGGTCCTACGAGCAGTACTTC. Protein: CASSSPGTGSYEQYF.

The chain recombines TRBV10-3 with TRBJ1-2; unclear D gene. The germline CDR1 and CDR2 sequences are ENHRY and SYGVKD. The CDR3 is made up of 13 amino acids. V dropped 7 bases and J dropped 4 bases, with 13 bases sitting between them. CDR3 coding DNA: TGTGCCATCACTAGCGACAAGAGCTATGGCTACACCTTC. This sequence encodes CAITSDKSYGYTF.

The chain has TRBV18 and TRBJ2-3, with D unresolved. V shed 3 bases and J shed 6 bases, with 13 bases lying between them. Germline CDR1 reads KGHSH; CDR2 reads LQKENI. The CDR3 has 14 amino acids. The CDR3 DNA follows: TGTGCCAGCTCACCCCCAGTGGCCCCGGATACGCAGTATTTT. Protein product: CASSPPVAPDTQYF.

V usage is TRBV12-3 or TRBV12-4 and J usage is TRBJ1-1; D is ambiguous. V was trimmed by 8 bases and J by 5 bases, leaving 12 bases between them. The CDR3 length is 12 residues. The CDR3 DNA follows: TGTGCCAGCCTTCGGGTTGGGACTGAAGCTTTCTTT. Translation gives CASLRVGTEAFF.

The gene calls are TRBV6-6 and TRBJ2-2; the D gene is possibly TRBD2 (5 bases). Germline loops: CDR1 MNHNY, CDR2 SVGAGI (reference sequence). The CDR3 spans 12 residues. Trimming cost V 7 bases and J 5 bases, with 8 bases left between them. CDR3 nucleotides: TGTGCCAGCAATACGGGAACCGGGGAGCTGTTTTTT. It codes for CASNTGTGELFF.

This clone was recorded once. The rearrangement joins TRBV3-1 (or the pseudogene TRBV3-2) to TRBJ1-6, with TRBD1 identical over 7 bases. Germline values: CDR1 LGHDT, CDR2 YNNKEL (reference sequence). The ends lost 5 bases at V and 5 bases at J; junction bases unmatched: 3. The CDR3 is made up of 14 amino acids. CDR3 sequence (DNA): TGTGCCAGCAGCATTGGGACAGATAATTCACCCCTCCACTTT. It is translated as CASSIGTDNSPLHF.

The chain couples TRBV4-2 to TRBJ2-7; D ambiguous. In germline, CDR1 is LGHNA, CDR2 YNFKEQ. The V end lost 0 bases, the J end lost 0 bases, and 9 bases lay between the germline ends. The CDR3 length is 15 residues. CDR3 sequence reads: CASSQDSSSSYEQYF. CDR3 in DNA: TGTGCCAGCAGCCAAGATTCATCATCCTCCTACGAGCAGTACTTC.